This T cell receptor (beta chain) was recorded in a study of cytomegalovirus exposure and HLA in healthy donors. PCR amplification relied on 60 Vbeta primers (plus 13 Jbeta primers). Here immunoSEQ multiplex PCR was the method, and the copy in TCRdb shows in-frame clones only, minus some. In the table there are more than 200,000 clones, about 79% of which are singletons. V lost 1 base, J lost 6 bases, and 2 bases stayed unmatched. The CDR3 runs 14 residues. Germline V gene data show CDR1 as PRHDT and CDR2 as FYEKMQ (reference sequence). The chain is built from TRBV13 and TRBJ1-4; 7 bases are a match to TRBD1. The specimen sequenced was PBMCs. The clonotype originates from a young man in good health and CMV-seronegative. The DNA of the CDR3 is TGTGCCAGCAGCTTAGAAACAGGGGATGAAAAACTGTTTTTT. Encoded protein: CASSLETGDEKLFF. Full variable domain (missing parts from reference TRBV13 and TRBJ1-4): AAGVIQSPRHLIKEKRETATLKCYPIPRHDTVYWYQQGPGQDPQFLISFYEKMQSDKGSIPDRFSAQQFSDYHSELNMSSLELGDSALYFCASSLETGDEKLFFGSGTQLSVL.